This paragraph covers one T cell receptor (beta chain) sequence. Participants spanned ages about 18 to 90 years and resided in 20 to 30 US areas. Clones were sequenced by immunoSEQ multiplex PCR, and TCRdb holds only the in-frame ones, with some missing. This repertoire shows around 320,000 clones, around 89% found once; its top ten account for 3.5% to 5%. These data are taken from a study of blood T cell repertoires in COVID-19. Study overall: Sites in the United States, Italy and Spain provided acute and convalescent COVID-19 samples. Sources were T cells, B-cell-depleted T cells, or PBMCs; the material itself was cDNA or gDNA.

V lost 2 bases to trimming and J lost 5 bases, with 8 bases between them. This CDR3 is 13 amino acids long. The germline V gene has CDR1 KGHDR and CDR2 SFDVKD. This clonotype was obtained from a woman aged 18-30 years with acute COVID-19. The chain employs TRBV24-1 and TRBJ1-2, with TRBD1 as a possible D gene (5 bases). Sequences were obtained from PBMCs or T cells enriched from blood (not recorded which). CDR3 sequence: CATSDSGTYGYTF. The CDR3 nucleotides read TGTGCCACCAGTGATTCCGGGACTTATGGCTACACCTTC.